One and the same sample provided the 8 T cell receptor beta chains below, sequenced in a study of spatial heterogeneity in lung cancer. MiXCR, run by TCRdb on the 5' RACE reads, gives a single entry per CDR3 protein. The table includes 25,000 or so distinct CDR3 sequences, 5% to 6.5% detected once. The time point denotes: blood at routine non-recurrence follow-up after resection. The sequenced material consisted of unsorted whole RNA from tumor, nontumor lung or frozen PBMC. The specimen was PBMCs, collected at follow-up. Every receptor here comes from a male donor with early-stage non-small cell lung cancer.

This clonotype showed up many times. The rearrangement joins TRBV6-5 to TRBJ1-3; tentatively, D is TRBD1 (5 bases). Germline V CDR1 and CDR2: MNHEY, SVGAGI. CDR3 size: 16 residues. Trimming took 2 bases from V and 0 from J, leaving 11 bases between them. The CDR3 bases are TGTGCCAGCAGTTACATGCCAGGGCTCTCTGGAAACACCATATATTTT. It yields the protein CASSYMPGLSGNTIYF.

The chain recombines TRBV30 with TRBJ1-4; TRBD1 matches 7 bases. The CDR3 is 14 amino acids. Germline-derived CDR1 and CDR2 are GTSNPN and SVGIG (reference sequence). The junction had 8 bases not matched to a gene; V was cut back by 0 bases and J by 10 bases. The CDR3 DNA reads TGTGCCTGGAGTGTACAGGGGCCCGCGGGAAAACTGTTTTTT. Protein: CAWSVQGPAGKLFF. Filled out from reference TRBV30 and TRBJ1-4, the complete variable domain reads SQTIHQWPATLVQPVGSPLSLECTVEGTSNPNLYWYRQAAGRGLQLLFYSVGIGQISSEVPQNLSASRPQDRQFILSSKKLLLSDSGFYLCAWSVQGPAGKLFFGSGTQLSVL.

For the CDR3, the DNA is TGTGCCAGCAGTTACTCTTGGGACAGACACAATGAGCAGTTCTTC. It is translated as CASSYSWDRHNEQFF. The chain carries TRBV6-2 or TRBV6-3 and TRBJ2-1, with 7 bases fitting TRBD1. Germline V gene lookup returns CDR1 MNHEY and CDR2 SVGEGT. CDR3 length equals 15 residues. With 0 bases clipped from V and 5 bases from J, the junction kept 4 bases outside the gene matches.

At least ten counts were recorded for this clonotype. The gene calls are TRBV12-5 and TRBJ1-1, with a tentative D call TRBD1 (5 bases). The V gene's germline CDR1 is LGHNT and CDR2 FRNRAP. Trimming shortened V by 7 bases and J by 4 bases, and 13 bases separated the two germline ends. The length of the CDR3 is 13 residues. The CDR3 sequence is CASADGGFTEAFF. The CDR3 bases are TGTGCTAGTGCCGACGGGGGTTTCACTGAAGCTTTCTTT.

This rearrangement joins TRBV20-1 to TRBJ2-3; no definite D call. CDR1 and CDR2 from the germline V gene are DFQATT and SNEGSKA (reference sequence). CDR3 length: 13 amino acids. CDR3 residues: CSPAHLAADTQYF. Written as DNA, the CDR3 is TGCAGCCCCGCCCATTTGGCCGCCGATACGCAGTATTTT.

The table lists this clonotype with many counts. The chain links TRBV28 to TRBJ1-6; possibly TRBD1 for D (5 bases). CDR1 and CDR2 (germline): MDHEN, SYDVKM. The CDR3 has 13 amino acids. V was clipped by 2 bases and J by 13 bases, with 12 bases between them. The CDR3 DNA follows: TGTGCCAGCAGTTTACTCCAGGGAAATCCCCTCCACTTT. This sequence encodes CASSLLQGNPLHF. Together with reference TRBV28 and TRBJ1-6, the CDR3 gives the full variable domain: DVKVTQSSRYLVKRTGEKVFLECVQDMDHENMFWYRQDPGLGLRLIYFSYDVKMKEKGDIPEGYSVSREKKERFSLILESASTNQTSMYLCASSLLQGNPLHFGNGTRLTVT.

This clonotype showed up many times. The rearrangement links TRBV5-4 to TRBJ2-1, with D perhaps TRBD2 (6 bases). The CDR3 sequence is 15 residues long. Germline CDR1 reads SGHNT; CDR2 reads YYREEE (reference sequence). V was pared by 4 bases and J by 8 bases, with 19 bases between. The CDR3 here is CASSPDLGASDEQFF. Here the CDR3 DNA reads TGTGCCAGCAGCCCGGACCTGGGTGCTAGCGATGAGCAGTTCTTC.

At least ten counts were recorded for this clonotype. V is TRBV5-8 and J is TRBJ2-1; 7 nucleotides align to TRBD2. This CDR3 has 17 amino acids. After removal of 0 bases from V and 5 bases from J, the junction contained 11 bases not matched to a gene. Germline CDR1 reads SGHTS; CDR2 reads YDEGEE. CDR3 DNA sequence: TGTGCCAGCAGCTTGGACGACGGCGGGAGCAGACACAATGAGCAGTTCTTC. Residues: CASSLDDGGSRHNEQFF.